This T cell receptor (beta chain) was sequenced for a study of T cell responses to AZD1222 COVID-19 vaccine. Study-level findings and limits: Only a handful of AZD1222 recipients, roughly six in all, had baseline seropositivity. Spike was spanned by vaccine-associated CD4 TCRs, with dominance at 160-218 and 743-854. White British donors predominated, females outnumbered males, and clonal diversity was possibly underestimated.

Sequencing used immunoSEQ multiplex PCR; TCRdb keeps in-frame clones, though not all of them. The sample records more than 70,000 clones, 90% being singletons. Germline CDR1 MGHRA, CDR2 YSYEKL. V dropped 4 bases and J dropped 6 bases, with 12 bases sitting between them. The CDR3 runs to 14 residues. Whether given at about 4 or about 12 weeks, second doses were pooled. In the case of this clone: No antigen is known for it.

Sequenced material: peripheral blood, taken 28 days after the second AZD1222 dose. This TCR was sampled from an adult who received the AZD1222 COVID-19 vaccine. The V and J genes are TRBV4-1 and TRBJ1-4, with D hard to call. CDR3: CASSPKDYYEKLFF. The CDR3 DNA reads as TGCGCCAGCAGCCCTAAGGACTACTATGAAAAACTGTTTTTT.